This T cell receptor (beta chain) was sequenced during a study of T cell responses to AZD1222 COVID-19 vaccine. Study outcomes and limitations: The sample set comprised mostly white British donors with more females, and clonal diversity was possibly underestimated. Vaccine-related CD4 TCRs covered spike, predominating at 160-218 and 743-854.

The assay was immunoSEQ multiplex PCR, and TCRdb's table has in-frame clones only and misses some. In the table there are about 160,000 clones, roughly nine tenths of which are singletons. With 4 bases removed from V and 4 bases from J, the gap between germline ends came to 14 bases. Germline V CDR1 and CDR2: SGHDT, YYEEEE. This CDR3 is built from 14 residues. Recipients boosted at about 4 weeks or about 12 weeks are pooled. Concerning this clone itself: Its specificity is not known.

This clonotype originated in an adult who received the AZD1222 COVID-19 vaccine. This material consisted of peripheral blood, taken 28 days after the second AZD1222 dose. The V call is TRBV5-6, the J call TRBJ1-2; the D is unclear. CDR3 residues: CASSRRPRIYGYTF. DNA of the CDR3: TGTGCCAGCAGCCGAAGGCCAAGAATCTATGGCTACACCTTC.